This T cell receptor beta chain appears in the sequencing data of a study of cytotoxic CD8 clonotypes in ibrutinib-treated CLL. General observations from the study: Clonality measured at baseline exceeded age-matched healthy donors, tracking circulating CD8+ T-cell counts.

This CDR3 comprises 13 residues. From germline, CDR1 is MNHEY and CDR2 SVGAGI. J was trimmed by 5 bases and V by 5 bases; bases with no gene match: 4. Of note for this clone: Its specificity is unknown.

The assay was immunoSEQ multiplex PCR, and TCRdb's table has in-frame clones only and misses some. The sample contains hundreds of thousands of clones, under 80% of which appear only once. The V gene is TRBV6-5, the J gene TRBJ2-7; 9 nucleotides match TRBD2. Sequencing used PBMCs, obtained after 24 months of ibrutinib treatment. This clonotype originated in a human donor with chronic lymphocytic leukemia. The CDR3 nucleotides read TGTGCCAGCAGTCGTGGACTAGCGCACGAGCAGTACTTC. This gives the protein CASSRGLAHEQYF.